Following are 3 T cell receptor beta chains from one sample sequenced in a study of molecular identifiers for immune sequencing clone quantification. TCRdb independently ran MiXCR on the PCR reads; one entry per CDR3 protein. Counted here are some 650,000 distinct CDR3 sequences, 15% to 20% occurring once; the ten biggest clones make up 0.85%. The source material was naive CD8+ T cells from blood, with Jurkat cell RNA spiked in. Subset of the sample: FACS-sorted CD8+CD4-CCR7+CD45RA+ naive T cells. The receptor source for this set is a human donor in good health. Some libraries in this study had Jurkat cell RNA spiked in.

The chain is built from TRBV4-1 and TRBJ2-7, with a weak D call TRBD1 (6 bases). CDR3 length equals 13 residues. Looked up from germline, CDR1 is MGHRA and CDR2 is YSYEKL. Deletions cut 6 bases from V and 5 bases from J, with 14 bases between. The CDR3 is CASRPTGSHEQYF. DNA for the CDR3: TGCGCCAGCAGACCGACAGGATCCCACGAGCAGTACTTC.

This chain connects TRBV27 to TRBJ2-1; 8 bases map to TRBD2. The CDR3 consists of 17 residues. Per the germline V gene, CDR1 is MNHEY and CDR2 is SMNVEV (reference sequence). V was pared by 5 bases and J by 0 bases, with 9 bases of the junction left unmatched. This CDR3 is CASSPNGGGSSYNEQFF. CDR3 DNA: TGTGCCAGCAGTCCGAACGGGGGGGGGAGCTCCTACAATGAGCAGTTCTTC.

In this sample, this clonotype turned up many times. The chain uses TRBV11-2 and TRBJ2-5; 10 bases agree with TRBD2. The V segment lost 4 bases and the J segment 1 base; nucleotides outside the gene matches: 9. CDR1 SGHAT and CDR2 FQNNGV come from the germline V gene. The CDR3 is 17 residues long. The CDR3 spells CASSSRFSGGPQETQYF. DNA of the CDR3: TGTGCCAGCAGCTCCCGGTTTAGCGGGGGGCCCCAAGAGACCCAGTACTTC.